This T cell receptor beta chain is drawn from a study of T cells in localized non-small cell lung cancer. Study conclusions and caveats: The study found T cell clonality highest in uninvolved adjacent lung, above tumor. Across samples, adjacent lung featured a median around 57 of the top 100 tumor clones. A single tumor region was sequenced, leaving heterogeneity possible. There was an association of higher blood T cell density with longer overall survival.

The repertoire was sequenced with immunoSEQ multiplex PCR; TCRdb's copy has only in-frame clones and lacks some. Of 15,000 to 17,000 clones in the sample, approximately 87% were seen once. Germline values: CDR1 GTSNPN, CDR2 SVGIG (reference sequence). V was shortened by 1 base and J by 16 bases, with 14 bases between the two germline ends. This CDR3 region has 11 residues. With regard to this clone: Its matching antigen is unknown.

This clonotype was sampled from a male donor older than 55 with stage II lung adenocarcinoma. The genes are TRBV30 and TRBJ2-1, with a possible D match to TRBD2 (6 bases). Sequences were derived from peripheral blood mononuclear cells, sampled before any cancer treatment. The CDR3 nucleotides read TGTGCCTGGAGTGGGGAAAGGGAGGTTTTCTTC. Translated, it gives CAWSGEREVFF.